The T cell receptor beta chain under discussion was sequenced for a study of response to subunit inactivated influenza vaccine. TCRdb analysed the RT-PCR reads with MiXCR anew, one entry per CDR3 protein. The sample carries under 750,000 distinct CDR3 sequences, approximately 10% recorded once. Findings and caveats of the study: Authors suggested that a seasonal influenza vaccination recruits few new T cells each time.

In this sample, this clonotype turned up a few times. Antigen: not known. The V and J ends lost 6 bases and 6 bases respectively, with 18 bases between them. This CDR3 has 15 residues. CDR1 and CDR2 (germline): MNHNS, SASEGT. The TCR sequence derives from a man aged 50 or older who received an inactivated influenza vaccine. The source was PBMCs from blood, collected on the day of vaccination. This chain joins TRBV6-1 and TRBJ1-5, with a weak D call TRBD1 (5 bases). In DNA form, the CDR3 reads TGTGCCAGCAGCGACGGCTCCGGTGGGACTCAGCCCCAGCATTTT. Its protein product is CASSDGSGGTQPQHF.